This entry is about one T cell receptor beta chain. Unstimulated regulatory T cells (CD4+CD25+CD127-), CD4+CD25- non-regulatory cells, CD4 and CD8 cells were FACS-sorted from thawed PBMCs. These data come from a study of Tregs in tolerant kidney transplant recipients. The length of the CDR3 is 16 residues. V lost 6 bases, J lost 1 base, and 5 bases stayed unmatched. Germline lookup yields CDR1 SNHLY and CDR2 FYNNEI. The repertoire was sequenced with immunoSEQ multiplex PCR; TCRdb's copy has only in-frame clones and lacks some. The sample yields about 110,000 clones, around 90% seen once. The sequence was collected from a human donor who received a combined kidney and bone marrow transplant. V is TRBV2 and J is TRBJ2-3, with TRBD2 matching 12 bases. The input for sequencing was CD4+ T cells from blood, taken before the transplant. The CDR3 coding sequence is TGTGCCAGCAGACCTAGCGGGAGGGCCGGCACAGATACGCAGTATTTT. This codes for CASRPSGRAGTDTQYF.